This T cell receptor beta chain was retrieved from a study of T cells in Graves' hyperthyroidism and ophthalmopathy. CDR3 size: 16 residues. J lost 2 bases, V lost 6 bases, and 8 bases had no gene match. General study findings and limits: Also found in blood were most expanded thyroid clonotypes above 0.001.

Amplification of TCR beta CDR3 regions was performed using RNA transcripts as template. First-round RT-PCR targeting the TCR CDR3 was performed with the HTBI primer set. MiXCR, applied by TCRdb to the multiplex PCR reads, yields one record per CDR3 protein. The table has 200,000 to 250,000 distinct CDR3 sequences, 15% to 20% seen once; the top ten hold approximately 50%. This clonotype was seen ten or more times. As yet, its antigen is unknown. The rearrangement joins TRBV12-3 or TRBV12-4 to TRBJ2-2, with 8 bases lining up with TRBD1. Input material: blood. This receptor was taken from a man aged 50 to 60 with Graves' hyperthyroidism. The CDR3 DNA reads as TGTGCCAGCAGAGCCCGGGACAGGCTAAACACCGGGGAGCTGTTTTTT. Encoded protein: CASRARDRLNTGELFF.